The 16 T cell receptor beta chains below come from one sample, sequenced in a study of CD8 T cells in ankylosing spondylitis. Study-wide results and caveats: Ankylosing spondylitis blood seemed to carry a telltale TCR beta motif made of seven or eight highly homologous variants.

Their recognized antigens are unknown. TCRdb redid the calling of the 5' RACE reads with MiXCR, one entry per CDR3 protein. The table has about 540,000 distinct CDR3 sequences, roughly 13% seen once. The sample taken for sequencing was blood, either unsorted or a sorted T cell fraction (not recorded which). Receptors were obtained from a male donor with ankylosing spondylitis.

This clonotype was seen only a few times. The rearrangement links TRBV20-1 to TRBJ1-1; 9 bases agree with TRBD1. Germline values: CDR1 DFQATT, CDR2 SNEGSKA (reference sequence). This CDR3 contains 12 residues. V shed 3 bases and J 8 bases; nucleotides not matched to a gene: 4. The CDR3 DNA follows: TGCAGTGCTAGGGGGGACAGGGCCGAAGCTTTCTTT. Translated, it gives CSARGDRAEAFF.

This clonotype was observed a handful of times. J is TRBJ2-7 and V is TRBV21-1; the table's D call of TRBD1 was not tested on the DNA. TRBV21-1 is a pseudogene locus. The CDR3 sequence is 18 residues long. The CDR3 loop reads CASSKVGKAGIGNYEQYF. The CDR3 region has the DNA TGTGCCAGCAGCAAAGTGGGGAAGGCTGGGATAGGAAACTACGAGCAGTACTTC.

V gene TRBV6-2 or TRBV6-3 combines with J gene TRBJ2-3, with 12 nucleotides matching TRBD2. With V trimmed by 9 bases and J by 6 bases, 4 bases remained unmatched. The CDR3 has 13 residues. Germline lookup yields CDR1 MNHEY and CDR2 SVGEGT. CDR3 DNA: TGTGCCAGTCGGACTAGCGGGAAGGATACGCAGTATTTT. Residues: CASRTSGKDTQYF.

This clonotype was observed many times. The rearrangement joins TRBV7-9 to TRBJ2-6; D may be TRBD1 (5 bases). This CDR3 is built from 17 residues. Trimming removed 2 bases from V and 0 bases from J, with 11 bases in between. The germline CDR1 and CDR2 sequences are SEHNR and FQNEAQ (reference sequence). This chain's CDR3 is CASSLPRTSSGANVLTF. In DNA form, the CDR3 reads TGTGCCAGCAGCTTACCCAGGACAAGCTCTGGGGCCAACGTCCTGACTTTC.

This clonotype was seen ten or more times. This chain uses TRBV7-8 with TRBJ1-1; 9 bases are shared with TRBD1. Germline V gives CDR1 SGHVS, CDR2 FQNEAQ. V shed 4 bases and J 5 bases; nucleotides not matched to a gene: 11. The CDR3 contains 16 residues. The CDR3 here is CASSSLPPGQGTEAFF. The DNA for the CDR3 is TGTGCCAGCAGCTCACTTCCTCCGGGACAGGGAACTGAAGCTTTCTTT.

In its sample, this clonotype was seen a few times. The rearrangement joins TRBV4-2 to TRBJ2-1; the D is unclear. Trimming removed 3 bases at V and 4 bases at J, with 13 bases between. This CDR3 has 15 residues. Germline lookup yields CDR1 LGHNA and CDR2 YNFKEQ. CDR3 in DNA: TGTGCCAGCAGCCACCGACCAGCGCCTTACAATGAGCAGTTCTTC. This gives the protein CASSHRPAPYNEQFF.

The table lists this clonotype with a few counts. The V call is TRBV13, the J call TRBJ2-1; 12 bases line up with TRBD2. The V and J ends lost 4 bases and 4 bases, in that order; junction bases with no gene match: 5. The CDR3 length is 16 residues. Germline CDR1 and CDR2: PRHDT and FYEKMQ (reference sequence). CDR3 sequence: CASSSSGRGTYNEQFF. The CDR3 DNA reads as TGTGCCAGCAGCTCTAGCGGGAGGGGTACGTACAATGAGCAGTTCTTC.

In this sample, this clonotype turned up a few times. V gene TRBV4-2 combines with J gene TRBJ2-3; 7 bases are shared with TRBD2. The J segment lost 1 base and the V segment lost 2 bases, leaving 3 bases of the junction unmatched. The CDR3 loop spans 15 amino acids. Germline CDR1 is LGHNA and CDR2 is YNFKEQ. The CDR3 spells CASSQLAERTDTQYF. The CDR3 nucleotides are TGTGCCAGCAGCCAACTAGCGGAGCGCACAGATACGCAGTATTTT.

The V call is TRBV19, the J call TRBJ2-2; 8 bases agree with TRBD1. In germline, CDR1 is LNHDA, CDR2 SQIVND (reference sequence). The CDR3 runs 16 residues. V shed 6 bases, J shed 6 bases, and the junction held 12 bases outside the gene matches. The CDR3 here is CASRLSWTGFSGELFF. In DNA form, the CDR3 reads TGTGCCAGTAGACTGTCGTGGACAGGGTTCTCCGGGGAGCTGTTTTTT.

J is TRBJ2-2 and V is TRBV9; the D gene is possibly TRBD1 (6 bases). Germline loops: CDR1 SGDLS, CDR2 YYNGEE. The CDR3 covers 15 residues. The ends were cut back, 4 bases at V and 4 bases at J, with 14 bases in the middle. CDR3 loop: CASSPPPGATGELFF. CDR3 DNA sequence: TGTGCCAGCAGCCCCCCCCCAGGGGCCACCGGGGAGCTGTTTTTT.

The chain carries TRBV20-1 and TRBJ1-1; D unresolved. Germline V gene sequence: CDR1 DFQATT, CDR2 SNEGSKA (reference sequence). CDR3 length: 13 residues. The ends were cut back, 1 base at V and 3 bases at J, with 9 bases in the middle. The CDR3 DNA reads TGCAGTGCTAGAGGAGGGCCAGACACTGAAGCTTTCTTT. As protein: CSARGGPDTEAFF.

The chain couples TRBV5-1 to TRBJ2-2, with 7 bases aligning to TRBD2. The CDR3 runs to 16 residues. V gave up 1 base and J gave up 1 base; unmatched junction bases: 4. From germline, CDR1 is SGHRS and CDR2 YFSETQ. The CDR3 reads CASSLRGGRNTGELFF. The CDR3 DNA is TGCGCCAGCAGCTTGCGGGGCGGGAGGAACACCGGGGAGCTGTTTTTT. Supplemented by reference TRBV5-1 and TRBJ2-2, the full variable domain reads KAGVTQTPRYLIKTRGQQVTLSCSPISGHRSVSWYQQTPGQGLQFLFEYFSETQRNKGNFPGRFSGRQFSNSRSEMNVSTLELGDSALYLCASSLRGGRNTGELFFGEGSRLTVL.

This rearrangement joins TRBV30 to TRBJ2-5, with a possible D match to TRBD1 (8 bases). V gave up 2 bases and J gave up 5 bases, with 12 bases separating them. The length of the CDR3 is 13 residues. Per germline, CDR1 GTSNPN and CDR2 SVGIG (reference sequence). CDR3 region: CAWSTGGGETQYF. The CDR3 coding sequence is TGTGCCTGGAGTACAGGGGGAGGGGAGACCCAGTACTTC.

This clonotype was found a few times. The J gene is TRBJ2-5, the V gene TRBV5-1; 10 positions agree with TRBD1. Germline lookup yields CDR1 SGHRS and CDR2 YFSETQ. The CDR3 contains 16 residues. V gave up 4 bases and J gave up 1 base; unmatched junction bases: 7. The chain's CDR3 is CASSPDRGRIQETQYF. CDR3 DNA: TGCGCCAGCAGCCCGGACAGGGGGAGGATCCAAGAGACCCAGTACTTC.

This clonotype was observed at least ten times. The V call is TRBV4-1, the J call TRBJ2-5, with 7 bases lining up with TRBD1. Germline-derived CDR1 and CDR2 are MGHRA and YSYEKL. This CDR3 region has 14 residues. V was pared by 0 bases and J by 5 bases, with 3 bases of the junction left unmatched. The CDR3: CASSQETGRETQYF. The DNA of the CDR3 is TGCGCCAGCAGCCAAGAGACAGGGCGGGAGACCCAGTACTTC.

The genes are TRBV20-1 and TRBJ1-5; weak D call: TRBD1 (5 bases). Trimming removed 3 bases at V and 1 base at J, with 13 bases between. CDR1 is DFQATT and CDR2 is SNEGSKA in the germline V gene (reference sequence). The length of the CDR3 is 15 residues. CDR3 region: CSASKGDASNQPQHF. As DNA, the CDR3 is TGCAGTGCTAGCAAAGGGGACGCGAGCAATCAGCCCCAGCATTTT.